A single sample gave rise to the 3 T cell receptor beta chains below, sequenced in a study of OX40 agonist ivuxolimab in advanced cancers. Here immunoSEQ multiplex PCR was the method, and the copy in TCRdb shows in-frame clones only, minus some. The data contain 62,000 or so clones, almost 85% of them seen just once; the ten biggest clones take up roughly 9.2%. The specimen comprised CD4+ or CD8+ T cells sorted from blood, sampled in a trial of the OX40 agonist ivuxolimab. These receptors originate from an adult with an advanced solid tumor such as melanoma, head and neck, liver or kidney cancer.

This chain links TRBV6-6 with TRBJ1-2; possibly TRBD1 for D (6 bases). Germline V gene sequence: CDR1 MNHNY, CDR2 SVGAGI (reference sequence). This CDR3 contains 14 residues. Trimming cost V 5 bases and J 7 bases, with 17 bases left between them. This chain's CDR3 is CASSPPEGGFGYTF. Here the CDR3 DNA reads TGTGCCAGCAGTCCCCCGGAGGGGGGTTTTGGCTACACCTTC.

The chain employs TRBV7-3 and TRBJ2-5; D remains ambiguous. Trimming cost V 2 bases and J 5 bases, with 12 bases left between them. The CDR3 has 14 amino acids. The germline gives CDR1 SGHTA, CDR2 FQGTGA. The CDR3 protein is CASSLGHGLETQYF. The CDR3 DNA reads TGTGCCAGCAGCTTAGGTCACGGGCTGGAGACCCAGTACTTC. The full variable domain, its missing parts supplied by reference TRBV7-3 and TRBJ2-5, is GAGVSQTPSNKVTEKGKYVELRCDPISGHTALYWYRQSLGQGPEFLIYFQGTGAADDSGLPNDRFFAVRPEGSVSTLKIQRTERGDSAVYLCASSLGHGLETQYFGPGTRLLVL.

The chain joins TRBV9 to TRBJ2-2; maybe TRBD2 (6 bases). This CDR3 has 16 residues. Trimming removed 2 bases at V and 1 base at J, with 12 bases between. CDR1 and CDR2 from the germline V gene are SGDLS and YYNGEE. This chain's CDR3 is CASSVVASVNTGELFF. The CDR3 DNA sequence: TGTGCCAGCAGCGTGGTGGCTAGCGTGAACACCGGGGAGCTGTTTTTT.